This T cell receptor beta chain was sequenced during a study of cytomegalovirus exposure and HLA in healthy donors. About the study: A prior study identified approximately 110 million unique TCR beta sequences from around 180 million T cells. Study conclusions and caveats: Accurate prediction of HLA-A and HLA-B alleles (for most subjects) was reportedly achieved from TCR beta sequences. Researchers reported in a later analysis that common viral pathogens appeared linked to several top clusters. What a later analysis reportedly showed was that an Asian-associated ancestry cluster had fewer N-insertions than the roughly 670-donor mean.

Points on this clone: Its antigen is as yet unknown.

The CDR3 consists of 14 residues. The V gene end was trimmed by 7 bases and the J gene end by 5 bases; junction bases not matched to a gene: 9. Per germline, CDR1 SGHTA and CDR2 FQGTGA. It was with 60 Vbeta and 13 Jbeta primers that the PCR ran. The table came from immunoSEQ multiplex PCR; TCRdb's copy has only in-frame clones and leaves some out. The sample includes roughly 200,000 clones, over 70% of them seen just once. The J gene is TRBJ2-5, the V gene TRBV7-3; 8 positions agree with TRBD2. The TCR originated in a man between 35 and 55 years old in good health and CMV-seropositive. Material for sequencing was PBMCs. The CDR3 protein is CASILGTSLETQYF. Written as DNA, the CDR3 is TGTGCCAGCATCCTGGGGACTAGTCTCGAGACCCAGTACTTC.